Each of the 13 T cell receptor beta chains below was sequenced from the same sample in a study of T cell responses to AZD1222 COVID-19 vaccine. Only in-frame clones appear in the TCRdb table, and some are missing; sequencing was by immunoSEQ multiplex PCR. The profile shows tens of thousands of clones, roughly 88% of them singletons. The specimen comprised peripheral blood, sampled on day 0 of MenACWY control vaccination. These TCRs come from an adult in good health.

V gene TRBV5-8 combines with J gene TRBJ2-2; D may be TRBD1 (6 bases). The CDR3 runs to 14 residues. The V and J ends lost 0 bases and 6 bases respectively, with 9 bases between them. CDR1 is SGHTS and CDR2 is YDEGEE in the germline V gene. CDR3 residues: CASSLVSGAGELFF. The CDR3, as DNA: TGTGCCAGCAGCTTGGTTTCAGGGGCCGGGGAGCTGTTTTTT.

The count of this clone is one. The chain is built from TRBV6-5 and TRBJ2-1; D not resolved. The V gene's germline CDR1 is MNHEY and CDR2 SVGAGI. The CDR3 covers 14 residues. The ends were cut back, 6 bases at V and 0 bases at J, with 9 bases in the middle. The CDR3, as DNA: TGTGCCAGCAGCCGATCTAGCTCCTACAATGAGCAGTTCTTC. It codes for CASSRSSSYNEQFF.

The chain has TRBV21-1 and TRBJ2-7; TRBD2, as called in the table, went unchecked against the DNA. TRBV21-1 is flagged as a pseudogene. The CDR3 is made up of 14 amino acids. This chain's CDR3 is CASTPGGSSYEQYF. Written as DNA, the CDR3 is TGTGCCAGCACGCCGGGGGGGAGCTCCTACGAGCAGTACTTC.

The V and J genes are TRBV7-2 and TRBJ1-6, with 8 nucleotides matching TRBD1. Unmatched junction bases numbered 5, after V lost 3 bases and J lost 10 bases. CDR3 length: 14 amino acids. CDR1 and CDR2 (germline): SGHTA, FQGNSA. The CDR3: CASSLWDRISPLHF. The CDR3 DNA is TGTGCCAGCAGCTTGTGGGACAGGATATCACCCCTCCACTTT.

The chain carries TRBV6-5 and TRBJ1-1, with D possibly TRBD1 on 6 matching bases. The germline CDR1 and CDR2 sequences are MNHEY and SVGAGI. This CDR3 spans 15 amino acids. Deletions cut 5 bases from V and 1 base from J, with 14 bases between. The CDR3 region is CASSPIRGQNTEAFF. CDR3 coding DNA: TGTGCCAGCAGTCCGATTAGGGGACAGAACACTGAAGCTTTCTTT.

The rearrangement uses TRBV13 and TRBJ1-3; D remains ambiguous. Germline lookup yields CDR1 PRHDT and CDR2 FYEKMQ (reference sequence). The length of the CDR3 is 14 residues. V lost 3 bases and J 4 bases, leaving 10 bases between the germline ends. The CDR3 here is CASSFATKGNTIYF. The CDR3 DNA follows: TGTGCCAGCAGCTTCGCGACGAAGGGAAACACCATATATTTT.

V and J are TRBV5-6 and TRBJ2-7; a possible D gene is TRBD2 (5 bases). The length of the CDR3 is 16 residues. Per the germline V gene, CDR1 is SGHDT and CDR2 is YYEEEE. Trimming shortened V by 0 bases and J by 2 bases, and 15 bases separated the two germline ends. Here the CDR3 reads CASSLGTGLATYEQYF. The DNA of the CDR3 is TGTGCCAGCAGCTTGGGTACGGGGTTGGCTACCTACGAGCAGTACTTC. The full variable domain, completed using reference TRBV5-6 and TRBJ2-7, is DAGVTQSPTHLIKTRGQQVTLRCSPKSGHDTVSWYQQALGQGPQFIFQYYEEEERQRGNFPDRFSGHQFPNYSSELNVNALLLGDSALYLCASSLGTGLATYEQYFGPGTRLTVT.

This clone was found once. CDR3 coding DNA: TGTGCCAGCAGCGTAGGTCAGCCAGGGTCCTATGGCTACACCTTC. Translating gives CASSVGQPGSYGYTF. This chain links TRBV9 with TRBJ1-2; a possible D gene is TRBD1 (5 bases). The germline V gene has CDR1 SGDLS and CDR2 YYNGEE. The V gene lost 0 bases and the J gene lost 4 bases, with 13 bases spanning the gap. The CDR3 is made up of 15 amino acids.

The chain recombines TRBV19 with TRBJ2-3; D is perhaps TRBD1 or TRBD2 (5 bases each). Per germline, CDR1 LNHDA and CDR2 SQIVND (reference sequence). The CDR3 contains 17 residues. The V and J ends lost 5 bases and 0 bases respectively, with 18 bases between them. The DNA for the CDR3 is TGTGCCAGTAGTGATCCTAACGGGGCACGAAGCACAGATACGCAGTATTTT. Amino acids: CASSDPNGARSTDTQYF.

The chain combines TRBV14 with TRBJ2-5, with D possibly TRBD2 on 6 matching bases. V lost 1 base to trimming and J lost 1 base, with 16 bases between them. This CDR3 has 17 amino acids. Germline V gives CDR1 SGHDN, CDR2 FVKESK. The CDR3 protein is CASSQAGSSDLQETQYF. The CDR3 bases are TGTGCCAGCAGCCAAGCGGGGTCTAGCGATCTCCAAGAGACCCAGTACTTC.

The rearrangement joins TRBV9 to TRBJ2-6, with D uncertain. Trimming took off 2 bases at V and 3 bases at J, with 6 bases between the two ends. The CDR3 is made up of 14 amino acids. Germline V lookup: CDR1 SGDLS, CDR2 YYNGEE. CDR3 nucleotides: TGTGCCAGCAGCGTGATGCGTGGGGCCAACGTCCTGACTTTC. It specifies CASSVMRGANVLTF.

The chain uses TRBV19 and TRBJ2-1; 7 bases map to TRBD1. From germline, CDR1 is LNHDA and CDR2 SQIVND (reference sequence). J was trimmed by 3 bases and V by 4 bases; bases with no gene match: 0. The CDR3 has 13 residues. The CDR3 DNA follows: TGTGCCAGTAGTACAGGGGGCTACAATGAGCAGTTCTTC. Protein sequence: CASSTGGYNEQFF.

This chain joins TRBV7-2 and TRBJ2-7; no reliable D call. Germline CDR1 is SGHTA and CDR2 is FQGNSA. V lost 2 bases and J 3 bases, leaving 11 bases between the germline ends. The CDR3 is 14 residues long. CDR3 amino acids: CASSLQVGSYEQYF. Here the CDR3 DNA reads TGTGCCAGCAGCTTACAGGTGGGCAGCTACGAGCAGTACTTC.